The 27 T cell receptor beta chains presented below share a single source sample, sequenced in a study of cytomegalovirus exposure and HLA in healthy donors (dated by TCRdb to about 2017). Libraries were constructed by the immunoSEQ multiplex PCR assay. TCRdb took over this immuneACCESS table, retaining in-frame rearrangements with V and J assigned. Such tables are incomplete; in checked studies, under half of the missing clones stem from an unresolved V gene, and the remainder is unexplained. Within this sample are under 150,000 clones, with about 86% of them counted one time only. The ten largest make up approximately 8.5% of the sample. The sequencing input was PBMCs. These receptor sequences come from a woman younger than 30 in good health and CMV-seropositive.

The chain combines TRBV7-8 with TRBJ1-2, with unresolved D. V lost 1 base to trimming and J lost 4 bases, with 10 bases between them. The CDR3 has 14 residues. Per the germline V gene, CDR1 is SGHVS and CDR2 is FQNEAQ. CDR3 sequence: CASSLDSSSYGYTF. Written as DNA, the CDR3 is TGTGCCAGCAGCTTAGACTCTTCCTCCTATGGCTACACCTTC.

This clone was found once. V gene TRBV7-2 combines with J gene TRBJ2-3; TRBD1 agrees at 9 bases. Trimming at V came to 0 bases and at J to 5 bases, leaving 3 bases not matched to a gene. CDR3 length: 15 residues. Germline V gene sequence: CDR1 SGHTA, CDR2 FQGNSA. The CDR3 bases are TGTGCCAGCAGCTTAGCACAGGGGGCGAAAGATACGCAGTATTTT. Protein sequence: CASSLAQGAKDTQYF.

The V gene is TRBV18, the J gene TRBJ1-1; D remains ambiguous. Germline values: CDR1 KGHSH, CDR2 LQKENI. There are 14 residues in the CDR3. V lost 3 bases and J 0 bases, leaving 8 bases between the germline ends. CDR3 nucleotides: TGTGCCAGCTCACCCACAGTTCTGAACACTGAAGCTTTCTTT. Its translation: CASSPTVLNTEAFF.

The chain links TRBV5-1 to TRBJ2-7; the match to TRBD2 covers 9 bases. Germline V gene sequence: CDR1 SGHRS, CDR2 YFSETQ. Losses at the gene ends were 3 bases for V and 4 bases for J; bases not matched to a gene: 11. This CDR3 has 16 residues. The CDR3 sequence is CASSSPAGSGSYEQYF. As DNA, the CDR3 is TGCGCCAGCAGCTCCCCTGCGGGTAGCGGGAGTTACGAGCAGTACTTC.

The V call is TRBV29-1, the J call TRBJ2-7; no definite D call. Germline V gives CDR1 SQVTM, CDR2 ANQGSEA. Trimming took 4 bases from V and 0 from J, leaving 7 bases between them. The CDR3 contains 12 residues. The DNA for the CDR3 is TGCAGCGTTGCTAAGAGCTCCTACGAGCAGTACTTC. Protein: CSVAKSSYEQYF.

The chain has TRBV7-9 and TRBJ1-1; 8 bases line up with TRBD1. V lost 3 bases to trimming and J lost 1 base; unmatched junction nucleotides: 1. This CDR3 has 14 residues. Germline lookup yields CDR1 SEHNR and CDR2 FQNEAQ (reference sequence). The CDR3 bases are TGTGCCAGCAGCTTCACAGGGGGGAACACTGAAGCTTTCTTT. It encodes CASSFTGGNTEAFF. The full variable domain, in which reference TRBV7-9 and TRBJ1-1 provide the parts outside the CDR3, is DTGVSQNPRHKITKRGQNVTFRCDPISEHNRLYWYRQTLGQGPEFLTYFQNEAQLEKSRLLSDRFSAERPKGSFSTLEIQRTEQGDSAMYLCASSFTGGNTEAFFGQGTRLTVV.

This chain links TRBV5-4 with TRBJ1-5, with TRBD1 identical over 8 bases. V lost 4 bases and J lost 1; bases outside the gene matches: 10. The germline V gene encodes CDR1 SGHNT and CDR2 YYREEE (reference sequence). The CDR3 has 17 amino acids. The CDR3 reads CASSEVQGDGSNQPQHF. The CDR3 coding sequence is TGTGCCAGCAGCGAGGTACAGGGGGATGGAAGCAATCAGCCCCAGCATTTT.

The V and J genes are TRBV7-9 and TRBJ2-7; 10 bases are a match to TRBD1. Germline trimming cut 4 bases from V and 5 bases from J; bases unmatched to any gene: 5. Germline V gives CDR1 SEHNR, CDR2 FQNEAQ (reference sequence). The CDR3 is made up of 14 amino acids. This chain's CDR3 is CASSSGQGTHEQYF. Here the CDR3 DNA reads TGTGCCAGCAGCTCGGGACAGGGGACACACGAGCAGTACTTC.

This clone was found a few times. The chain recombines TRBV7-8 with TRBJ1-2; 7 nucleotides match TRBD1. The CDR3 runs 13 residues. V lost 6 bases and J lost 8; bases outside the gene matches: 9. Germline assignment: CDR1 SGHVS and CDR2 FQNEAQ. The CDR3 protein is CASSQDRPNGYTF. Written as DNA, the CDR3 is TGTGCCAGCAGTCAGGACAGGCCCAACGGCTACACCTTC.

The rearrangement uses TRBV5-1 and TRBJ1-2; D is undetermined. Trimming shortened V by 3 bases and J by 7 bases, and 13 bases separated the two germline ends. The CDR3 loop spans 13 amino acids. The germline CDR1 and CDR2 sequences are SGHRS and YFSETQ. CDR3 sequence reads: CASSYGRMGGYTF. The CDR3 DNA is TGCGCCAGCAGCTACGGGAGAATGGGTGGCTACACCTTC. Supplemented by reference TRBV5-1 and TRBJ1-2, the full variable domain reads KAGVTQTPRYLIKTRGQQVTLSCSPISGHRSVSWYQQTPGQGLQFLFEYFSETQRNKGNFPGRFSGRQFSNSRSEMNVSTLELGDSALYLCASSYGRMGGYTFGSGTRLTVV.

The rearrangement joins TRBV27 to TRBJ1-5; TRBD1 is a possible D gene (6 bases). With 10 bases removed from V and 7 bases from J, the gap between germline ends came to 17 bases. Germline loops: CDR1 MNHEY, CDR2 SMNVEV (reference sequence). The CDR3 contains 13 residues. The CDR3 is CATCQGGGQPQHF. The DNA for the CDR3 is TGTGCCACTTGCCAAGGGGGAGGGCAGCCCCAGCATTTT.

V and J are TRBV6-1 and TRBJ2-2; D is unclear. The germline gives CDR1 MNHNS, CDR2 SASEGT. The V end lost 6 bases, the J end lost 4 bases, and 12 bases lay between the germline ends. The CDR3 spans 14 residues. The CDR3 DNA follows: TGTGCCAGCAGGATATTACAGAGCACCGGGGAGCTGTTTTTT. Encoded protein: CASRILQSTGELFF.

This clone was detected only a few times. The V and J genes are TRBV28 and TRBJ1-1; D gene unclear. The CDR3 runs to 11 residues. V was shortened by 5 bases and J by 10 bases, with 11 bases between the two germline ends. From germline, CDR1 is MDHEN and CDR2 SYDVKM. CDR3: CASSLQWVAFF. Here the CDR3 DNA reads TGTGCCAGCAGTCTACAGTGGGTAGCTTTCTTT. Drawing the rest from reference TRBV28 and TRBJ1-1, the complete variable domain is DVKVTQSSRYLVKRTGEKVFLECVQDMDHENMFWYRQDPGLGLRLIYFSYDVKMKEKGDIPEGYSVSREKKERFSLILESASTNQTSMYLCASSLQWVAFFGQGTRLTVV.

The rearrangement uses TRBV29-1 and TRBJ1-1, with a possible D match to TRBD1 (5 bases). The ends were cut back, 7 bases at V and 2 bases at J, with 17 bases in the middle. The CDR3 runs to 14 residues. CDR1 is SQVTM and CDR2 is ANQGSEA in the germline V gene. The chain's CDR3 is CSAWEGLGNTEAFF. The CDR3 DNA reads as TGCAGCGCATGGGAGGGGCTCGGTAACACTGAAGCTTTCTTT.

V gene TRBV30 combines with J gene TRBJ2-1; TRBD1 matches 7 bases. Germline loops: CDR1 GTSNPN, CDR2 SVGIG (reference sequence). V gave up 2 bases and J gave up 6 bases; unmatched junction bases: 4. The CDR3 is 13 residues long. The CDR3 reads CAWSLGTVNEQFF. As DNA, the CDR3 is TGTGCCTGGAGTTTGGGGACAGTCAATGAGCAGTTCTTC.

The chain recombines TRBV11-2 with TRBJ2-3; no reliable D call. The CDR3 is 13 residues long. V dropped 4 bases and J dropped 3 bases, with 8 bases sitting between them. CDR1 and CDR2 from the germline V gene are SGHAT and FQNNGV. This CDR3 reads CASSSRMTDTQYF. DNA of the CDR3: TGTGCCAGCAGCTCCAGAATGACAGATACGCAGTATTTT.

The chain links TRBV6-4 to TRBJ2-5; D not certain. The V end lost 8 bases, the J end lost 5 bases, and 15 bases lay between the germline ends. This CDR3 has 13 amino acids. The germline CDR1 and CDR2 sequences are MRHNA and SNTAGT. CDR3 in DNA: TGTGCCAGCTCCCTAGACCTAGGCGAGACCCAGTACTTC. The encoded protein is CASSLDLGETQYF.

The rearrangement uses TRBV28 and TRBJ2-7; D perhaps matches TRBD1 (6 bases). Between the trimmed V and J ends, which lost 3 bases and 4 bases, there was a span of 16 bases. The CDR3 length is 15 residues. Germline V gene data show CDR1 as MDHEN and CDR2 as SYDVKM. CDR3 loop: CASSLAPQGRYEQYF. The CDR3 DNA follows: TGTGCCAGCAGTTTGGCCCCACAGGGTCGGTACGAGCAGTACTTC.

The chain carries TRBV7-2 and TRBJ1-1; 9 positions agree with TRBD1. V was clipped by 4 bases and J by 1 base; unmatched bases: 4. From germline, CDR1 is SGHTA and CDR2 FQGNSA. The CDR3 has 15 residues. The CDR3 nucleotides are TGTGCCAGCAGCTGGGACAGGGCAGCGAACACTGAAGCTTTCTTT. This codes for CASSWDRAANTEAFF.

The CDR3 is CATSRRTFPYEQYF. The CDR3, as DNA: TGTGCCACCAGCAGGCGGACTTTCCCCTACGAGCAGTACTTC. The chain recombines TRBV15 with TRBJ2-7; the D gene is possibly TRBD2 (5 bases). CDR1 is LNHNV, CDR2 YYDKDF, per germline (reference sequence). The V end was cut by 3 bases, the J end by 2 bases, with 11 bases between. CDR3 size: 14 residues.

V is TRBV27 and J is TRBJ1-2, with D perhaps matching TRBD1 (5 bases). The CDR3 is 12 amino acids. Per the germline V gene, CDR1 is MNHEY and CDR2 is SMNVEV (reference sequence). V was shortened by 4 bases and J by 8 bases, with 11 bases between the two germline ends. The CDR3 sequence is CASSSGGAGYTF. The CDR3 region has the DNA TGTGCCAGCAGTTCCGGAGGGGCGGGCTACACCTTC.

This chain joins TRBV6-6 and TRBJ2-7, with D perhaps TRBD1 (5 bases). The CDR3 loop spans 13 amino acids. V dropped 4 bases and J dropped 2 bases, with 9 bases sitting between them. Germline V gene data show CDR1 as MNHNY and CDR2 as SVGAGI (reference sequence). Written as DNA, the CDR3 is TGTGCCAGCAGTTCACCAGGGACCTACGAGCAGTACTTC. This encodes CASSSPGTYEQYF.

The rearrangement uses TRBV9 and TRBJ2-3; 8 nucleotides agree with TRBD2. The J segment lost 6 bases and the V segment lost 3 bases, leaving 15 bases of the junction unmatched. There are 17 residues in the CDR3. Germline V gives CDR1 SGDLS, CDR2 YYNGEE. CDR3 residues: CASSETPGTRIGDTQYF. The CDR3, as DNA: TGTGCCAGCAGCGAGACCCCCGGGACTAGGATTGGCGATACGCAGTATTTT.

The CDR3 sequence: CASSTQGLAGTQLSTDTQYF. The CDR3 DNA is TGTGCCAGCAGTACCCAAGGACTAGCGGGAACTCAATTAAGCACAGATACGCAGTATTTT. The chain recombines TRBV27 with TRBJ2-3; 12 bases align to TRBD2. Looked up from germline, CDR1 is MNHEY and CDR2 is SMNVEV (reference sequence). There are 20 residues in the CDR3. V lost 5 bases and J lost 0; bases outside the gene matches: 15.

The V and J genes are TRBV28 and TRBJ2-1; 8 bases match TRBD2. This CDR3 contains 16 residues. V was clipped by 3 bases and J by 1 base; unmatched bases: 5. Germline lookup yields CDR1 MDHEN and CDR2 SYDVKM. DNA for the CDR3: TGTGCCAGCAGTTTGGTCGCGGGAGGATCCTACAATGAGCAGTTCTTC. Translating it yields CASSLVAGGSYNEQFF.

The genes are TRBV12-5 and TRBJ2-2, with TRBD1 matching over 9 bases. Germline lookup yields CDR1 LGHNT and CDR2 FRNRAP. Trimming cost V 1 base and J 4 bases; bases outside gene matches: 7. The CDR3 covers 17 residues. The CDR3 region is CASGLDTGGQGTGELFF. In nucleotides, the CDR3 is TGTGCTAGTGGTTTGGACACAGGGGGCCAAGGCACCGGGGAGCTGTTTTTT. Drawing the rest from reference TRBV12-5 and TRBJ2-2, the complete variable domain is DARVTQTPRHKVTEMGQEVTMRCQPILGHNTVFWYRQTMMQGLELLAYFRNRAPLDDSGMPKDRFSAEMPDATLATLKIQPSEPRDSAVYFCASGLDTGGQGTGELFFGEGSRLTVL.

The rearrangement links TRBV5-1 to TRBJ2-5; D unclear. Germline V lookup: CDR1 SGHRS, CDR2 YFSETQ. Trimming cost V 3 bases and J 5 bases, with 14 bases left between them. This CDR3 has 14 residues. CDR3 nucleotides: TGCGCCAGCAGCTCCCCGGGTGCCCCGGAGACCCAGTACTTC. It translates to CASSSPGAPETQYF.